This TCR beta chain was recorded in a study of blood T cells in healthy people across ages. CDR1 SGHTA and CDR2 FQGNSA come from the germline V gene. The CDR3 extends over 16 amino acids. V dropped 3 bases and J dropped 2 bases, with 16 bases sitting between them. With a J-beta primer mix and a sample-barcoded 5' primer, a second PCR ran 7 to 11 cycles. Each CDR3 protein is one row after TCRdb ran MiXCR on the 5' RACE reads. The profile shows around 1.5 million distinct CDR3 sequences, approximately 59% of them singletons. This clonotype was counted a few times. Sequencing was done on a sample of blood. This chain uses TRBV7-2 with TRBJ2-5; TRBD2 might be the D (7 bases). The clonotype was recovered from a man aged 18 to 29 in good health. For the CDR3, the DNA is TGTGCCAGCAGCTTTGGGGGGGCCCCGTGGCAAGAGACCCAGTACTTC. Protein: CASSFGGAPWQETQYF.